A selection of T cell receptor beta chains follows, all from one sample in a study of blood T cells in healthy people across ages. One entry per CDR3 protein results from TCRdb running MiXCR on the 5' RACE reads. In the table there are 800,000 to 950,000 distinct CDR3 sequences, just under 30% of which are singletons. These data were also reused for a study on T cells of mothers and their children.

The sequenced material came from blood. Every receptor here comes from a middle-aged woman in good health. The CDR3 runs from the conserved cysteine through the conserved F or W. A D gene is named only where the DNA matches it firmly. Clone sizes are given selectively: once, few, many, or a class where the clone is expanded.

J: TRBJ1-3
size: -
D: TRBD1
V: TRBV12-3/TRBV12-4
DNA: TGTGCCAGCAGTTTTCAGGGGGTTTCGGGAAACACCATATATTTT
CDR3: CASSFQGVSGNTIYF

J: TRBJ2-5
size: many
D: TRBD2
V: TRBV24-1
DNA: TGTGCCACCAGTGCCACTAGCGGGGCCCTCCAAGAGACCCAGTACTTC
CDR3: CATSATSGALQETQYF

J: TRBJ1-2
size: few
D: -
V: TRBV12-3/TRBV12-4
DNA: TGTGCCAGCAGTTCCCCCACTGGAGAGGGAGGCTATGGCTACACCTTC
CDR3: CASSSPTGEGGYGYTF

J: TRBJ1-1
size: -
D: -
V: TRBV12-3/TRBV12-4
DNA: TGTGCCAGCAGCTTAGTTACAGGCACTGAAGCTTTCTTT
CDR3: CASSLVTGTEAFF

J: TRBJ2-1
size: few
D: -
V: TRBV7-3
DNA: TGTGCCAGCCGACGATCCATCCCAACGAACAATGAGCAGTTCTTC
CDR3: CASRRSIPTNNEQFF

J: TRBJ2-4
size: many
D: TRBD1
V: TRBV5-6
DNA: TGTGCCAGCAGCTTGCCGGGACAGGGGTGGAACATTCAGTACTTC
CDR3: CASSLPGQGWNIQYF

J: TRBJ2-5
size: many
D: TRBD1
V: TRBV29-1
DNA: TGCAGCGTAAGACAGGGAGCCGGAGAGACCCAGTACTTC
CDR3: CSVRQGAGETQYF

J: TRBJ2-7
size: few
D: -
V: TRBV4-1
DNA: TGCGCCAGCAGCCAAGATAGGGGACACTACGAGCAGTACTTC
CDR3: CASSQDRGHYEQYF

J: TRBJ2-1
size: many
D: TRBD2
V: TRBV7-2
DNA: TGTGCCAGCAGCCCCGGACTAGCGGGGGGGACGAATGAGCAGTTCTTC
CDR3: CASSPGLAGGTNEQFF

J: TRBJ1-4
size: -
D: -
V: TRBV10-3
DNA: TGTGCCAGCCGACCAGGAGATGATGAAAAACTGTTTTTT
CDR3: CASRPGDDEKLFF

J: TRBJ2-1
size: -
D: -
V: TRBV5-1
DNA: TGCGCCAGCAGCGCCAGGGGGGGCAATGAGCAGTTCTTC
CDR3: CASSARGGNEQFF

J: TRBJ2-5
size: -
D: TRBD1
V: TRBV29-1
DNA: TGCAGCGAAGGACAGGGGCAAGAGACCCAGTACTTC
CDR3: CSEGQGQETQYF

J: TRBJ2-5
size: -
D: -
V: TRBV6-1
DNA: TGTGCCAGCAGTGAAGGGGCACACACCCAAGAGACCCAGTACTTC
CDR3: CASSEGAHTQETQYF

J: TRBJ2-5
size: many
D: -
V: TRBV20-1
DNA: TGCAGTGCCTCATATTCTTTTCGGACAGGGAGGGGAGAGACCCAGTACTTC
CDR3: CSASYSFRTGRGETQYF

J: TRBJ1-1
size: few
D: TRBD1
V: TRBV7-6
DNA: TGTGCCAGCAGCCCGCGCCGGGACAGCCTGAACACTGAAGCTTTCTTT
CDR3: CASSPRRDSLNTEAFF

J: TRBJ2-1
size: -
D: -
V: TRBV5-1
DNA: TGCGCCAGCAGCTTGGCCGCCACGGTCGCGACCGAGGGCAATGAGCAGTTCTTC
CDR3: CASSLAATVATEGNEQFF

J: TRBJ2-7
size: few
D: TRBD1
V: TRBV7-9
DNA: TGTGCCAGCAGCAGATGGACAGGGGTTCCCGCGGCCTACGAGCAGTACTTC
CDR3: CASSRWTGVPAAYEQYF

J: TRBJ2-7
size: few
D: -
V: TRBV28
DNA: TGTGCCAGCACCGAGACCAGTGCCTACGAGCAGTACTTC
CDR3: CASTETSAYEQYF

J: TRBJ2-3
size: -
D: TRBD2
V: TRBV7-3
DNA: TGTGCCAGCAGCCAGCAAGCGGGAGGCACAGATACGCAGTATTTT
CDR3: CASSQQAGGTDTQYF

J: TRBJ1-4
size: -
D: -
V: TRBV6-1
DNA: TGTGCCAGCAGTGAAGACAGGGTTAATGAAAAACTGTTTTTT
CDR3: CASSEDRVNEKLFF

J: TRBJ1-2
size: few
D: -
V: TRBV19
DNA: TGTGCCAGTAGGGCCCTTGATGGCTATGGCTACACCTTC
CDR3: CASRALDGYGYTF

J: TRBJ1-1
size: -
D: -
V: TRBV28
DNA: TGTGCCAGCAAACCAGGGTGGGGAACTGAAGCTTTCTTT
CDR3: CASKPGWGTEAFF

J: TRBJ2-3
size: few
D: TRBD2
V: TRBV20-1
DNA: TGCAGTGCTAGTGGCGGGGGGGTCTCAGTGGAAACAGATACGCAGTATTTT
CDR3: CSASGGGVSVETDTQYF

J: TRBJ2-1
size: many
D: -
V: TRBV29-1
DNA: TGCAGCGCCCCCTCCGACCGACTCATTGAGCAGTTCTTC
CDR3: CSAPSDRLIEQFF

J: TRBJ1-1
size: many
D: -
V: TRBV7-9
DNA: TGTGCCAGCAGCCGGGACTTCACTGAAGCTTTCTTT
CDR3: CASSRDFTEAFF

J: TRBJ1-2
size: -
D: -
V: TRBV20-1
DNA: TGCAGTGCTTCTAACCCGGGGGGACGGGGCTACACCTTC
CDR3: CSASNPGGRGYTF

J: TRBJ2-3
size: few
D: -
V: TRBV9
DNA: TGTGCCAGCAGCGTAGCGGGGGCGCGCCCCATAAGCACAGATACGCAGTATTTT
CDR3: CASSVAGARPISTDTQYF